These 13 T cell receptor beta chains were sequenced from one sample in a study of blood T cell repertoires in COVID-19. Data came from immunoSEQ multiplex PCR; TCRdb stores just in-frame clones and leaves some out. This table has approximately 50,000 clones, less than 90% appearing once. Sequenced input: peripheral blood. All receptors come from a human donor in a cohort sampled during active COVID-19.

The CDR3 sequence: CAWRKGQGLNEKLFF. The DNA of the CDR3 is TGTGCCTGGAGAAAAGGACAGGGCCTAAATGAAAAACTGTTTTTT. The chain is built from TRBV30 and TRBJ1-4; 8 bases align to TRBD1. Germline assignment: CDR1 GTSNPN and CDR2 SVGIG (reference sequence). V shed 3 bases, J shed 5 bases, and the junction held 8 bases outside the gene matches. This CDR3 has 15 amino acids.

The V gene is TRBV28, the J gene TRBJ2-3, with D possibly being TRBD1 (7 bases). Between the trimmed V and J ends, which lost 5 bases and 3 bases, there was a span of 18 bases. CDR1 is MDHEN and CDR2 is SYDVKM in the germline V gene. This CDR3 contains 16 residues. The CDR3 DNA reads TGTGCCAGCAGTCGCCAAAGACAGGGAGGAACAGATACGCAGTATTTT. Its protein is CASSRQRQGGTDTQYF. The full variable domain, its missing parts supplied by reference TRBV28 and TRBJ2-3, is DVKVTQSSRYLVKRTGEKVFLECVQDMDHENMFWYRQDPGLGLRLIYFSYDVKMKEKGDIPEGYSVSREKKERFSLILESASTNQTSMYLCASSRQRQGGTDTQYFGPGTRLTVL.

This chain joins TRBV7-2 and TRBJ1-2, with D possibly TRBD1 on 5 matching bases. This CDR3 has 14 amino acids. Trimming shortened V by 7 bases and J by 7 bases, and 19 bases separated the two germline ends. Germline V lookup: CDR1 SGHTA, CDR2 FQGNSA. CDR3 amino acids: CASTLQPIGVGYTF. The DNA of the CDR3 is TGTGCCAGCACTCTCCAACCGATAGGGGTTGGCTACACCTTC.

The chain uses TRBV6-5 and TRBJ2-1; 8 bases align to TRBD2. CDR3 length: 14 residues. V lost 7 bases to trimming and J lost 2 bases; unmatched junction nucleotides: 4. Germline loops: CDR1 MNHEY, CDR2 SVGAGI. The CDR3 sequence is CASTAGGPYNEQFF. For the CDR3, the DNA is TGTGCCAGCACGGCGGGAGGACCCTACAATGAGCAGTTCTTC.

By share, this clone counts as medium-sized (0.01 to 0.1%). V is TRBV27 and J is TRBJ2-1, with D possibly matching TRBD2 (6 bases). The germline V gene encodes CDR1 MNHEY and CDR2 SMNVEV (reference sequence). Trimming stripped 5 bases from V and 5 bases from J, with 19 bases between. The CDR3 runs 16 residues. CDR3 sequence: CASSPQEGSADNEQFF. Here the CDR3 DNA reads TGTGCCAGCAGTCCCCAGGAGGGTAGCGCAGACAATGAGCAGTTCTTC.

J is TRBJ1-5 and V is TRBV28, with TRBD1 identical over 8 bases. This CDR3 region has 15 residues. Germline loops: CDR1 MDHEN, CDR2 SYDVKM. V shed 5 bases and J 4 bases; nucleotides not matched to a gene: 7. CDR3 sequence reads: CASSPRGLGNQPQHF. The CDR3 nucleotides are TGTGCCAGCAGTCCCAGGGGGCTGGGGAATCAGCCCCAGCATTTT.

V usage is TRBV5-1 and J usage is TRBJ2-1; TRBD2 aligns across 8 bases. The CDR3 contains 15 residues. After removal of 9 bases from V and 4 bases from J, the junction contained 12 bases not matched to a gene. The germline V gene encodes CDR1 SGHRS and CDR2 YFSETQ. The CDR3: CATKQDSGIYNEQFF. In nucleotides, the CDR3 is TGCGCCACCAAGCAAGATAGCGGGATTTACAATGAGCAGTTCTTC. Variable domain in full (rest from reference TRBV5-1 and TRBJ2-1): KAGVTQTPRYLIKTRGQQVTLSCSPISGHRSVSWYQQTPGQGLQFLFEYFSETQRNKGNFPGRFSGRQFSNSRSEMNVSTLELGDSALYLCATKQDSGIYNEQFFGPGTRLTVL.

CDR3: CASSRDSGGTQYF. The CDR3, as DNA: TGTGCCAGCAGCCGGGACAGCGGCGGGACCCAGTACTTC. V gene TRBV2 combines with J gene TRBJ2-5, with 7 bases aligning to TRBD1. The CDR3 runs to 13 residues. CDR1 is SNHLY and CDR2 is FYNNEI in the germline V gene. The junction had 8 bases not matched to a gene; V was cut back by 6 bases and J by 7 bases.

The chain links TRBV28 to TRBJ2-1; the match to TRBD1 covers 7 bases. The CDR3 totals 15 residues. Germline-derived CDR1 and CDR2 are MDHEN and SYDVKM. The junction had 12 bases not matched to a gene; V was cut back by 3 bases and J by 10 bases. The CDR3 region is CASSFPETGLGEQFF. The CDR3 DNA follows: TGTGCCAGCAGTTTCCCCGAGACAGGGTTGGGCGAGCAGTTCTTC.

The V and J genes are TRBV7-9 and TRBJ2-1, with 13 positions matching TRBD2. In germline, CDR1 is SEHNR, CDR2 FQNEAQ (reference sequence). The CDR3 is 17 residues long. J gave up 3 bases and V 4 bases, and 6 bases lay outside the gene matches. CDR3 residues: CASSSPGLAGIYNEQFF. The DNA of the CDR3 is TGTGCCAGCAGCTCCCCGGGACTAGCGGGGATCTACAATGAGCAGTTCTTC.

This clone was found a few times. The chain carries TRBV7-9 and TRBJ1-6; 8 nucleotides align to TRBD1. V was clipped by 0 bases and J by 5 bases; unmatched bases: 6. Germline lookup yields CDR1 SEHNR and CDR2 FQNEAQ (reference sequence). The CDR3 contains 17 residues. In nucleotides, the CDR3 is TGTGCCAGCAGCTTAGCCCCGACAGGGGCGGATAATTCACCCCTCCACTTT. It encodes CASSLAPTGADNSPLHF. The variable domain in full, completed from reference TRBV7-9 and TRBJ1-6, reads DTGVSQNPRHKITKRGQNVTFRCDPISEHNRLYWYRQTLGQGPEFLTYFQNEAQLEKSRLLSDRFSAERPKGSFSTLEIQRTEQGDSAMYLCASSLAPTGADNSPLHFGNGTRLTVT.

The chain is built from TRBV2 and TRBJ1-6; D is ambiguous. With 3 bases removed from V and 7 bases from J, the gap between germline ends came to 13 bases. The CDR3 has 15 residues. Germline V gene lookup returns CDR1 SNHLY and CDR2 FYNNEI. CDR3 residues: CASSDQSGSNSPLHF. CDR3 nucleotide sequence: TGTGCCAGCAGTGATCAGTCGGGGAGCAATTCACCCCTCCACTTT.

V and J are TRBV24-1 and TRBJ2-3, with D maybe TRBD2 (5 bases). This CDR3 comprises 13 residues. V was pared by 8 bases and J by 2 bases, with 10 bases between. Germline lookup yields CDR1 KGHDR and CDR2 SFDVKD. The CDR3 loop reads CATKVGNTDTQYF. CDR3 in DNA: TGTGCCACCAAGGTCGGGAACACAGATACGCAGTATTTT.